This T cell receptor (beta chain) is from a study of tumor and adjacent non-tumor tissue in lung cancer (dated by TCRdb to 2017 to 2018). For the study in its entirety: By cancer type, the cohort comprised under 15 adenocarcinoma patients, a couple of squamous cell carcinoma patients and 1 small cell lung cancer patient. TCRbeta CDR3 sequencing was performed on about 30 paired specimens, with one tumor sample and one normal lung sample collected per patient. Among the roughly 15 patients, ages ranged from roughly 30 to 76 years, approximately 10 were men and 5 were women, and disease was TNM stage I to III. The study compared bulk TCRbeta repertoires from lung tumor tissue and matched distant non-tumor lung tissue of some 14 lung cancer patients. A total of 95 million to 150 million productive TCRbeta reads were generated by sequencing, corresponding to an average of roughly 4 million reads per sample. Here is what the overall study found, with its caveats: With only 15 patients in the cohort, the authors noted that larger samples and more detailed clinical data are needed. TCR diversity was significantly higher in younger patients, and greater tumor TCR diversity was associated with shorter overall survival and shorter disease-free survival. Peripheral blood was not sequenced, so blood TCRbeta repertoires were not examined in the lung cancer patients of the study. Neither the sequencing platform nor unique molecular identifiers are named or mentioned anywhere in the methods. Tumor tissue showed significantly greater TCR diversity (inverse Simpson) than normal lung tissue (431.37 vs 166.20, P = 0.0075, Mann-Whitney U test). In normal lung, the top 100 clones accounted for a significantly larger cumulative share of the repertoire than in tumor tissue.

The cysteine opens and the phenylalanine closes a CDR3 of 19 amino acids. The DNA shown is the 57-base CDR3, in frame from base 1. For CDR1 and CDR2, the germline V gene lists SGHNT and YENEEA. V and J are truncated by 3 bases and 9 bases respectively, leaving an intervening sequence of 30 bases. Libraries were prepared through multiplex PCR. The run used an Illumina HiSeq 2500. TCRbeta libraries were constructed through three rounds of nested PCR with primers (Table S4) according to protocols adapted from ARM-PCR. Before sequencing, PCR products in the 200-500 bp range were cut out of the gel and cleaned up using the QIAquick gel extraction kit. From the authors' description of their analysis: Trimmomatic was used to clean the reads, FLASH was used to merge the reads into complete CDR3 sequences, and MiTCR was used to assign the reads to V(D)J germline segments. Clonal diversity was calculated as the inverse Simpson's index using VDJtools. In-frame sequences without a premature stop codon were defined as productive reads. TCRdb trimmed public reads at Q25 via fastp, called clones via MiXCR and kept in-frame beta chains. Identical CDR3 proteins give one entry, which carries the most common genes and DNA. The authors' filters were not applied to this entry. Recorded for this sample are under 150,000 distinct CDR3 sequences; approximately 70% of them occurred a single time. The ten largest clones capture 18% of the sample.

Comment on this clonotype: The clone's antigen remains unknown. A single base separates this from a much larger clone, so it may be a read error.

Bulk unsorted tissue served as the source for RNA extraction, and RNA quality was assessed using a NanoDrop ND-1000 and an Agilent 2100. Donors were newly diagnosed lung cancer patients admitted for thoracic surgery in China between August and November 2014, without prior chemotherapy. Patients who had received previous radiotherapy or chemotherapy, or who had another concurrent cancer, were excluded from the study. Pieces of surgical tissue measuring 1-2 cm3 were kept in RNAlater solution and held at -80 degrees C until needed. Sequenced material: lung tumor tissue. In this chain, TRBV11-3 is recombined with TRBJ2-1; TRBD2 is perhaps the D gene, given 8 matching bases. The TCR sequence derives from a man between 60 and 75 years old with small cell lung cancer. The CDR3: CASSFGQAQAGVSYGEQFF. In nucleotides, the sequence is TGTGCCAGCAGCTTTGGACAGGCTCAAGCGGGAGTCTCCTACGGTGAGCAGTTCTTC.